The 32 T cell receptor beta chains listed next were all sequenced from one sample in a study of T cell changes during pregnancy in multiple sclerosis. TCRdb's table, derived via immunoSEQ multiplex PCR, lists solely in-frame clones and lacks some. Here the sample spans under 55,000 clones, just over 90% being singletons. Specimen: CD4+ T cells from peripheral blood mononuclear cells, collected before pregnancy. These TCRs come from a female donor with multiple sclerosis, enrolled in a pregnancy study.

The chain recombines TRBV14 with TRBJ2-3; D unclear. The CDR3 consists of 15 residues. The V gene's germline CDR1 is SGHDN and CDR2 FVKESK. V was pared by 3 bases and J by 2 bases, with 12 bases between. This CDR3 reads CASSQLRSNTDTQYF. Here the CDR3 DNA reads TGTGCCAGCAGCCAGCTAAGATCCAACACAGATACGCAGTATTTT. The complete variable domain, with remaining parts taken from reference TRBV14 and TRBJ2-3, reads EAGVTQFPSHSVIEKGQTVTLRCDPISGHDNLYWYRRVMGKEIKFLLHFVKESKQDESGMPNNRFLAERTGGTYSTLKVQPAELEDSGVYFCASSQLRSNTDTQYFGPGTRLTVL.

This chain's CDR3 is CASRVGQGASQPQHF. The CDR3 DNA follows: TGTGCCAGCAGAGTCGGACAGGGGGCTAGTCAGCCCCAGCATTTT. This chain connects TRBV6-1 to TRBJ1-5; 11 bases are shared with TRBD1. Per germline, CDR1 MNHNS and CDR2 SASEGT. The CDR3 spans 15 residues. With V trimmed by 6 bases and J by 6 bases, 7 bases remained unmatched.

This clone came up a few times. J is TRBJ1-1 and V is TRBV25-1; 10 positions match TRBD1. The CDR3 runs to 15 residues. V lost 5 bases, J lost 5 bases, and 8 bases stayed unmatched. The germline CDR1 and CDR2 sequences are MGHDK and SYGVNS. CDR3 loop: CASSSPGQGITEAFF. CDR3 DNA: TGTGCCAGCAGTTCTCCGGGACAGGGGATAACTGAAGCTTTCTTT.

V usage is TRBV15 and J usage is TRBJ1-3; D gene unclear. V lost 8 bases to trimming and J lost 0 bases, with 8 bases between them. From germline, CDR1 is LNHNV and CDR2 YYDKDF (reference sequence). CDR3 length: 13 residues. The CDR3 DNA follows: TGTGCCACCGGACTGAACTCTGGAAACACCATATATTTT. Translating it yields CATGLNSGNTIYF.

J is TRBJ1-4 and V is TRBV6-6, with 7 bases identical to TRBD1. V was pared by 2 bases and J by 8 bases, with 2 bases of the junction left unmatched. This CDR3 contains 13 residues. Germline assignment: CDR1 MNHNY and CDR2 SVGAGI (reference sequence). CDR3 residues: CASSYLQGEKLFF. DNA for the CDR3: TGTGCCAGCAGTTACCTACAGGGGGAAAAACTGTTTTTT.

This sequence joins TRBV6-1 and TRBJ2-7; D may be TRBD2 (5 bases). Germline lookup yields CDR1 MNHNS and CDR2 SASEGT. The ends were cut back, 5 bases at V and 0 bases at J, with 14 bases in the middle. The CDR3 is made up of 15 amino acids. The CDR3 region has the DNA TGTGCCAGCAGTCGGGAATCTAGTGCCTCCTACGAGCAGTACTTC. This codes for CASSRESSASYEQYF.

The CDR3 protein is CASSLELQETQYF. CDR3 coding DNA: TGTGCCAGCAGCTTAGAGTTACAAGAGACCCAGTACTTC. This rearrangement joins TRBV11-3 to TRBJ2-5; no reliable D call. V lost 0 bases and J 2 bases, leaving 4 bases between the germline ends. The V gene's germline CDR1 is SGHNT and CDR2 YENEEA. The CDR3 extends over 13 amino acids.

Comment on this clone: The same CDR3 also results from other DNA sequences found in this sample. This chain links TRBV11-2 with TRBJ1-2; tentatively, D is TRBD1 (5 bases). Germline CDR1 reads SGHAT; CDR2 reads FQNNGV. The CDR3 totals 12 residues. V was shortened by 3 bases and J by 4 bases, with 6 bases between the two germline ends. DNA of the CDR3: TGTGCCAGCAGCTTGGACACCTATGGCTACACCTTC. Its translation: CASSLDTYGYTF.

The V and J genes are TRBV28 and TRBJ2-3; possibly TRBD2 for D (5 bases). Trimming removed 1 base from V and 2 bases from J, with 7 bases in between. Germline CDR1 reads MDHEN; CDR2 reads SYDVKM. CDR3 length equals 14 residues. The DNA for the CDR3 is TGTGCCAGCAGTTTATCGGGGATCACAGATACGCAGTATTTT. Protein: CASSLSGITDTQYF.

V is TRBV5-1 and J is TRBJ2-7, with TRBD2 matching 7 bases. V trimming: 0 bases; J trimming: 4 bases; junction bases outside the gene matches: 13. This CDR3 region has 17 residues. Germline values: CDR1 SGHRS, CDR2 YFSETQ. CDR3 sequence: CASSLAVGGGRSYEQYF. CDR3 bases: TGCGCCAGCAGCTTGGCCGTGGGCGGGGGAAGATCATACGAGCAGTACTTC. The full variable domain, with the rest looked up from reference TRBV5-1 and TRBJ2-7, is KAGVTQTPRYLIKTRGQQVTLSCSPISGHRSVSWYQQTPGQGLQFLFEYFSETQRNKGNFPGRFSGRQFSNSRSEMNVSTLELGDSALYLCASSLAVGGGRSYEQYFGPGTRLTVT.

The rearrangement joins TRBV9 to TRBJ2-5, with D possibly TRBD1 on 6 matching bases. The CDR3 covers 15 residues. With 0 bases removed from V and 5 bases from J, the gap between germline ends came to 14 bases. In germline, CDR1 is SGDLS, CDR2 YYNGEE. CDR3 DNA sequence: TGTGCCAGCAGCGTAGCCCAGGGGCGGTATGAGACCCAGTACTTC. Amino acids: CASSVAQGRYETQYF. The full variable domain, its missing parts supplied by reference TRBV9 and TRBJ2-5, is DSGVTQTPKHLITATGQRVTLRCSPRSGDLSVYWYQQSLDQGLQFLIQYYNGEERAKGNILERFSAQQFPDLHSELNLSSLELGDSALYFCASSVAQGRYETQYFGPGTRLLVL.

This sequence joins TRBV29-1 and TRBJ2-5, with a weak D call TRBD2 (6 bases). V lost 6 bases and J lost 1, with 9 bases in between. The CDR3 has 12 amino acids. Germline V gene data show CDR1 as SQVTM and CDR2 as ANQGSEA. CDR3 in DNA: TGCAGCGTGCGGGACGGCCAAGAGACCCAGTACTTC. Amino acids: CSVRDGQETQYF. Together with reference TRBV29-1 and TRBJ2-5, the CDR3 gives the full variable domain: SAVISQKPSRDICQRGTSLTIQCQVDSQVTMMFWYRQQPGQSLTLIATANQGSEATYESGFVIDKFPISRPNLTFSTLTVSNMSPEDSSIYLCSVRDGQETQYFGPGTRLLVL.

This clone appeared a single time. The V and J genes are TRBV10-3 and TRBJ2-7, with D tentatively TRBD1 (6 bases). The CDR3 is 15 residues long. The ends were cut back, 6 bases at V and 5 bases at J, with 20 bases in the middle. Germline CDR1 and CDR2: ENHRY and SYGVKD. The CDR3 DNA follows: TGTGCCATCAGAGATTCAGGGGCTTCCGTTCACGAGCAGTACTTC. It translates to CAIRDSGASVHEQYF.

The chain carries TRBV6-6 and TRBJ2-7, with 11 nucleotides matching TRBD1. Unmatched junction bases numbered 2, after V lost 5 bases and J lost 2 bases. Looked up from germline, CDR1 is MNHNY and CDR2 is SVGAGI (reference sequence). The CDR3 runs to 14 residues. This CDR3 reads CASSRGQGAYEQYF. DNA for the CDR3: TGTGCCAGCAGTAGGGGACAGGGGGCCTACGAGCAGTACTTC.

This sequence joins TRBV9 and TRBJ2-1, with 11 bases identical to TRBD2. The germline V gene has CDR1 SGDLS and CDR2 YYNGEE. This CDR3 spans 16 amino acids. Trimming took 4 bases from V and 2 from J; bases not matched to a gene: 5. DNA for the CDR3: TGTGCCAGCAGCTCCAGACTAGCGGGAACCTACAATGAGCAGTTCTTC. It specifies CASSSRLAGTYNEQFF.

The chain carries TRBV28 and TRBJ2-7; TRBD2 is a possible D gene (7 bases). The CDR3 is 17 amino acids. Trimming removed 8 bases from V and 3 bases from J, with 26 bases in between. CDR1 MDHEN and CDR2 SYDVKM come from the germline V gene. CDR3 protein: CASGGAGWGRGDYEQYF. Written as DNA, the CDR3 is TGTGCCAGCGGCGGGGCGGGATGGGGGAGGGGGGACTACGAGCAGTACTTC.

The sample holds one count of this clone. The rearrangement joins TRBV27 to TRBJ1-1; TRBD1 aligns across 7 bases. Trimming cost V 2 bases and J 4 bases; bases outside gene matches: 10. CDR1 is MNHEY and CDR2 is SMNVEV in the germline V gene (reference sequence). The CDR3 spans 16 residues. The CDR3 region is CASSLIGGGSGTEAFF. CDR3 coding DNA: TGTGCCAGCAGTTTAATAGGAGGGGGCTCGGGCACTGAAGCTTTCTTT.

The V call is TRBV11-3, the J call TRBJ2-1; D perhaps matches TRBD2 (6 bases). CDR1 is SGHNT and CDR2 is YENEEA in the germline V gene. This CDR3 is built from 15 residues. Trimming stripped 1 base from V and 4 bases from J, with 11 bases between. The CDR3, as DNA: TGTGCCAGCAGCTTAGCTGGAGGGACTTACAATGAGCAGTTCTTC. Translated: CASSLAGGTYNEQFF.

The chain joins TRBV30 to TRBJ2-3, with 10 bases matching TRBD1. Germline V gene data show CDR1 as GTSNPN and CDR2 as SVGIG (reference sequence). There are 15 residues in the CDR3. Trimming removed 5 bases from V and 1 base from J; junction bases left unmatched: 6. The CDR3 bases are TGTGCCTGGTCTACCGGGACAGGGGGCACAGATACGCAGTATTTT. It specifies CAWSTGTGGTDTQYF.

The chain combines TRBV6-4 with TRBJ2-1, with 7 bases matching TRBD1. Germline trimming cut 0 bases from V and 4 bases from J; bases unmatched to any gene: 6. There are 16 residues in the CDR3. Germline assignment: CDR1 MRHNA and CDR2 SNTAGT. CDR3 loop: CASSDSPGQPYNEQFF. The CDR3 coding sequence is TGTGCCAGCAGTGACTCCCCGGGACAGCCATACAATGAGCAGTTCTTC.

This clone was counted once. This sequence joins TRBV4-2 and TRBJ1-2; the match to TRBD1 covers 7 bases. This CDR3 spans 13 amino acids. V dropped 1 base and J dropped 8; count of bases not matched to a gene: 4. CDR1 is LGHNA, CDR2 YNFKEQ, per germline. In DNA, the CDR3 is TGTGCCAGCAGCCAAGGACAGGGTCGCGGCTACACCTTC. Encoded protein: CASSQGQGRGYTF.

This chain connects TRBV19 to TRBJ2-7, with D possibly TRBD1 on 8 matching bases. Trimming took 6 bases from V and 2 from J, leaving 17 bases between them. The CDR3 has 15 residues. The germline gives CDR1 LNHDA, CDR2 SQIVND (reference sequence). CDR3 sequence: CASSPWTGTTYEQYF. CDR3 nucleotides: TGTGCCAGTAGCCCTTGGACAGGGACTACCTACGAGCAGTACTTC.

The V gene is TRBV7-9, the J gene TRBJ1-1; the D gene is possibly TRBD1 (6 bases). CDR1 SEHNR and CDR2 FQNEAQ come from the germline V gene (reference sequence). V gave up 5 bases and J gave up 3 bases, with 10 bases separating them. The CDR3 consists of 13 residues. The CDR3 nucleotides read TGTGCCAGCAGCACAGGGTTGGACACTGAAGCTTTCTTT. Protein sequence: CASSTGLDTEAFF.

The table lists this clone with a count of one. The rearrangement uses TRBV4-1 and TRBJ1-4; possible D gene TRBD1, 5 bases. Germline V CDR1 and CDR2: MGHRA, YSYEKL. The CDR3 is made up of 14 amino acids. V lost 2 bases to trimming and J lost 4 bases, with 8 bases between them. Written as DNA, the CDR3 is TGCGCCAGCAGCCAATCGGGACTTAATGAAAAACTGTTTTTT. It encodes CASSQSGLNEKLFF.

A remark on this clone: Different DNA sequences within this sample yield the same CDR3. The chain employs TRBV2 and TRBJ2-3; D perhaps matches TRBD2 (5 bases). Germline CDR1 and CDR2: SNHLY and FYNNEI. The CDR3 consists of 15 residues. The ends were cut back, 3 bases at V and 2 bases at J, with 12 bases in the middle. The CDR3 protein is CASSDRGSYTDTQYF. Here the CDR3 DNA reads TGTGCCAGCAGTGACCGCGGGTCTTACACAGATACGCAGTATTTT.

This rearrangement joins TRBV28 to TRBJ1-5; D perhaps matches TRBD1 (5 bases). The CDR3 is made up of 14 amino acids. The germline V gene encodes CDR1 MDHEN and CDR2 SYDVKM. The V and J ends lost 8 bases and 0 bases respectively, with 11 bases between them. In DNA form, the CDR3 reads TGTGCCAGCGACCAGGGCTATAGCAATCAGCCCCAGCATTTT. It yields the protein CASDQGYSNQPQHF. The full variable domain, with the rest looked up from reference TRBV28 and TRBJ1-5, is DVKVTQSSRYLVKRTGEKVFLECVQDMDHENMFWYRQDPGLGLRLIYFSYDVKMKEKGDIPEGYSVSREKKERFSLILESASTNQTSMYLCASDQGYSNQPQHFGDGTRLSIL.

The V and J genes are TRBV11-2 and TRBJ2-3; 8 nucleotides align to TRBD2. This CDR3 comprises 17 residues. The germline V gene has CDR1 SGHAT and CDR2 FQNNGV. With V trimmed by 5 bases and J by 6 bases, 16 bases remained unmatched. CDR3 nucleotides: TGTGCCAGCAGCCCCAGGACTAGCTCCATGAGGCCTGATACGCAGTATTTT. Residues: CASSPRTSSMRPDTQYF.

This clone occurred once. The J gene is TRBJ1-3, the V gene TRBV6-1; the match to TRBD1 covers 9 bases. Germline CDR1 and CDR2: MNHNS and SASEGT. V lost 7 bases to trimming and J lost 3 bases; unmatched junction nucleotides: 7. The CDR3 extends over 15 amino acids. For the CDR3, the DNA is TGTGCCAGCAATATCGACAGGGGGGTTGGAAACACCATATATTTT. Protein: CASNIDRGVGNTIYF.

The chain joins TRBV11-3 to TRBJ2-1, with 16 positions matching TRBD2. This CDR3 has 18 amino acids. J lost 7 bases, V lost 2 bases, and 8 bases had no gene match. Germline CDR1 SGHNT, CDR2 YENEEA. CDR3 in DNA: TGTGCCAGCAGCTTATCGGGACTAGCGGGAGGGCCGGGGAATGAGCAGTTCTTC. The encoded protein is CASSLSGLAGGPGNEQFF.

The V gene is TRBV11-3, the J gene TRBJ2-1; D is possibly TRBD2 (5 bases). The CDR3 length is 17 residues. Trimming cost V 0 bases and J 0 bases, with 12 bases left between them. Germline CDR1 SGHNT, CDR2 YENEEA. CDR3 in amino acids: CASSLELASSSYNEQFF. Written as DNA, the CDR3 is TGTGCCAGCAGCTTAGAGCTAGCCTCGAGCTCCTACAATGAGCAGTTCTTC.

V usage is TRBV5-4 and J usage is TRBJ2-7; TRBD1 might be the D (6 bases). Germline-derived CDR1 and CDR2 are SGHNT and YYREEE (reference sequence). Trimming shortened V by 6 bases and J by 0 bases, and 13 bases separated the two germline ends. CDR3 length equals 14 residues. The CDR3 loop reads CASKQDSSSYEQYF. CDR3 DNA: TGTGCCAGCAAACAGGACAGCAGCTCCTACGAGCAGTACTTC.

V gene TRBV15 combines with J gene TRBJ2-1; no clear D gene. Trimming pared 0 bases from V and 15 bases from J, leaving 12 bases between. Germline V CDR1 and CDR2: LNHNV, YYDKDF (reference sequence). There are 12 residues in the CDR3. In nucleotides, the CDR3 is TGTGCCACCAGCAGAGATTTGGCTTCCACGTTCTTC. This codes for CATSRDLASTFF. Full variable domain (rest looked up from reference TRBV15 and TRBJ2-1): DAMVIQNPRYQVTQFGKPVTLSCSQTLNHNVMYWYQQKSSQAPKLLFHYYDKDFNNEADTPDNFQSRRPNTSFCFLDIRSPGLGDTAMYLCATSRDLASTFFGPGTRLTVL.